These 11 T cell receptor beta chains were all obtained from the same sample, sequenced in a study of blood T cell repertoires in COVID-19. Assay used: immunoSEQ multiplex PCR; TCRdb lists only in-frame clones, some missing. The sample records about 7,800 clones, roughly 86% being singletons. Source material: peripheral blood. The receptor set was obtained from a woman aged 55 to 70 with active COVID-19.

The rearrangement joins TRBV4-3 to TRBJ1-3, with 8 bases fitting TRBD1. The CDR3 is 17 residues long. The V and J ends lost 2 bases and 3 bases, in that order; junction bases with no gene match: 9. The V gene's germline CDR1 is LGHNA and CDR2 YSLEER. This chain's CDR3 is CASSQLAGGTGGNTIYF. The CDR3 nucleotides read TGCGCCAGCAGCCAATTGGCCGGAGGGACAGGTGGAAACACCATATATTTT.

CDR3 nucleotides: TGTGCCAGCAGCGGGACACAGACTGCTATTAGCCAGTACTTC. Protein sequence: CASSGTQTAISQYF. The chain has TRBV11-3 and TRBJ2-5, with D possibly TRBD1 on 6 matching bases. V dropped 5 bases and J dropped 10 bases, with 20 bases sitting between them. CDR1 is SGHNT, CDR2 YENEEA, per germline. The CDR3 runs to 14 residues.

This clone has only a few counts. The V gene is TRBV24-1, the J gene TRBJ1-2; 9 bases fit TRBD1. The CDR3 consists of 15 residues. V dropped 5 bases and J dropped 5; count of bases not matched to a gene: 8. The germline gives CDR1 KGHDR, CDR2 SFDVKD. CDR3 region: CATSGPGQGQYGYTF. The CDR3 DNA reads as TGTGCCACCAGTGGCCCCGGACAGGGGCAGTATGGCTACACCTTC.

The gene calls are TRBV3-1 (or the pseudogene TRBV3-2) and TRBJ1-2; TRBD1 aligns across 8 bases. CDR3 length: 15 residues. CDR1 and CDR2 from the germline V gene are LGHDT and YNNKEL (reference sequence). Trimming removed 1 base from V and 7 bases from J; junction bases left unmatched: 8. For the CDR3, the DNA is TGTGCCAGCAGCCAAGGAAGAGGACAGGGAGCTGGCTACACCTTC. Translated: CASSQGRGQGAGYTF.

This clone was observed once. V and J are TRBV6-2 or TRBV6-3 and TRBJ1-5; tentative D call: TRBD1 (5 bases). V gave up 6 bases and J gave up 5 bases, with 11 bases separating them. The CDR3 length is 13 residues. Germline V gene sequence: CDR1 MNHEY, CDR2 SVGEGT. DNA of the CDR3: TGTGCCAGCAGCCCTTGGGGGGATCAGCCCCAGCATTTT. Its translation is CASSPWGDQPQHF.

The genes are TRBV4-3 and TRBJ1-5; perhaps TRBD1 as D (5 bases). The CDR3 contains 18 residues. Trimming removed 0 bases at V and 2 bases at J, with 17 bases between. Germline loops: CDR1 LGHNA, CDR2 YSLEER. For the CDR3, the DNA is TGCGCCAGCAGCCAAGAATGGGGGGGTAGGGGCGGCAATCAGCCCCAGCATTTT. Translated, it gives CASSQEWGGRGGNQPQHF.

This chain joins TRBV7-9 and TRBJ1-4, with 8 positions matching TRBD1. This CDR3 region has 17 residues. The J segment lost 8 bases and the V segment lost 2 bases, leaving 13 bases of the junction unmatched. Per germline, CDR1 SEHNR and CDR2 FQNEAQ (reference sequence). CDR3 protein: CASSLKGADREGEKLFF. The CDR3 DNA reads TGTGCCAGCAGCTTAAAGGGAGCGGACAGGGAGGGAGAAAAACTGTTTTTT. The whole variable domain, remainder taken from reference TRBV7-9 and TRBJ1-4, is DTGVSQNPRHKITKRGQNVTFRCDPISEHNRLYWYRQTLGQGPEFLTYFQNEAQLEKSRLLSDRFSAERPKGSFSTLEIQRTEQGDSAMYLCASSLKGADREGEKLFFGSGTQLSVL.

The chain recombines TRBV4-3 with TRBJ2-7, with a possible D match to TRBD2 (5 bases). The germline V gene encodes CDR1 LGHNA and CDR2 YSLEER. V lost 3 bases, J lost 2 bases, and 14 bases lay in between. The CDR3 has 15 amino acids. For the CDR3, the DNA is TGCGCCAGCAGCCAGGGGTTTGGAGGCACCTACGAGCAGTACTTC. This gives the protein CASSQGFGGTYEQYF.

This chain joins TRBV7-2 and TRBJ1-2, with D maybe TRBD1 (6 bases). From germline, CDR1 is SGHTA and CDR2 FQGNSA. The CDR3 runs to 16 residues. V dropped 5 bases and J dropped 6 bases, with 22 bases sitting between them. The CDR3 DNA sequence: TGTGCCAGCAGCCCCCTTGGTCAGGGGCGGTTGGATGGCTACACCTTC. Its translation is CASSPLGQGRLDGYTF.

This chain joins TRBV6-1 and TRBJ1-6; 8 bases fit TRBD1. The CDR3 has 17 amino acids. CDR1 is MNHNS, CDR2 SASEGT, per germline. With 4 bases clipped from V and 6 bases from J, the junction kept 11 bases outside the gene matches. The CDR3 reads CASSGAGGARGNSPLHF. DNA for the CDR3: TGTGCCAGCAGTGGGGCAGGGGGCGCCAGGGGTAATTCACCCCTCCACTTT.

V gene TRBV29-1 combines with J gene TRBJ1-1, with unresolved D. V lost 3 bases, J lost 0 bases, and 8 bases lay in between. CDR1 and CDR2 from the germline V gene are SQVTM and ANQGSEA. The CDR3 runs 13 residues. DNA for the CDR3: TGCAGCGTTGAGGTACACCTGAACACTGAAGCTTTCTTT. It yields the protein CSVEVHLNTEAFF.